This record looks at one T cell receptor (beta chain) sequence and its context. Antigen: not known. Repertoires were generated with immunoSEQ multiplex PCR, while TCRdb's copy carries only in-frame clones and drops some. Among about 40,000 clones listed, roughly four fifths were seen once. Germline CDR1 reads SGHNT; CDR2 reads YYREEE (reference sequence). The CDR3 runs to 13 residues. Trimming took 4 bases from V and 10 from J; bases not matched to a gene: 5. The data belong to a study of PD-1 blockade in classical Hodgkin lymphoma. Study-level background: Patients had nivolumab dosed at 3 mg/kg, delivered intravenously every 2 weeks.

Every patient was affected by relapse after autologous stem cell transplantation, while exposure to brentuximab vedotin was not uniform. General study points: Significant TCR diversity gains by C4D1 occurred in CD4+ but not CD8+ cells. Baseline diversity in complete responders resembled that of newly diagnosed patients.

Here the sequenced sample was peripheral blood mononuclear cells (PBMCs), taken at baseline. This chain links TRBV5-4 with TRBJ2-1; 10 bases are shared with TRBD2. This receptor was taken from a human donor with classical Hodgkin lymphoma. Here the CDR3 DNA reads TGTGCCAGCAGCCCCCGGACTAGCGGAGAGCAGTTCTTC. The encoded protein is CASSPRTSGEQFF.